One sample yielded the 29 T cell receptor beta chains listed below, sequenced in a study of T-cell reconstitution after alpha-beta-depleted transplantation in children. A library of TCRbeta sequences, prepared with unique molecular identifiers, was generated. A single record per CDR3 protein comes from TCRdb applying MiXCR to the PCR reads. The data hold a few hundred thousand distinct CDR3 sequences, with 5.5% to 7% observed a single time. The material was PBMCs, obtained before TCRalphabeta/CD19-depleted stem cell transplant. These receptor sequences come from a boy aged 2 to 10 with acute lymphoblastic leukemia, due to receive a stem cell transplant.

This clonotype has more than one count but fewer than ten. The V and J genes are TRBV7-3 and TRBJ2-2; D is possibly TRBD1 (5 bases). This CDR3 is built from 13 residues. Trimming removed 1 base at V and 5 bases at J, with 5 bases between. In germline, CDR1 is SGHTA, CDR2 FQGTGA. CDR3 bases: TGTGCCAGCAGCTTAAGACAGACCGGGGAGCTGTTTTTT. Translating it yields CASSLRQTGELFF.

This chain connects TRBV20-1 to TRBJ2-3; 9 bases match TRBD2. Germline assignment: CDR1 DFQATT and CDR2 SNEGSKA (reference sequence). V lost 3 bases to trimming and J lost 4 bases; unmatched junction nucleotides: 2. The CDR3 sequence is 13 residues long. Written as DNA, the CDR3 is TGCAGTGCTAGGGGGACTAGCTCAGATACGCAGTATTTT. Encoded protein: CSARGTSSDTQYF.

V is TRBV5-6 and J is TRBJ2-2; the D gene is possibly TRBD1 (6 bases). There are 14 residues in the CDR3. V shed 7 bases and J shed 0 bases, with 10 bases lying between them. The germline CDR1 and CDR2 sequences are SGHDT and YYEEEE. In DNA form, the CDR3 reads TGTGCCAGCTTGAGGGGGACGAACACCGGGGAGCTGTTTTTT. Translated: CASLRGTNTGELFF. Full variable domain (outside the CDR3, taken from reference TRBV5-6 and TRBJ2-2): DAGVTQSPTHLIKTRGQQVTLRCSPKSGHDTVSWYQQALGQGPQFIFQYYEEEERQRGNFPDRFSGHQFPNYSSELNVNALLLGDSALYLCASLRGTNTGELFFGEGSRLTVL.

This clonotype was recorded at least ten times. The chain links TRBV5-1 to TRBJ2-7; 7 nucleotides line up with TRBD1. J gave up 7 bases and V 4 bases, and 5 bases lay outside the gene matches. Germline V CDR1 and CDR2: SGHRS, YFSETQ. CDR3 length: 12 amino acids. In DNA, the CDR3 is TGCGCCAGCAGCCGGGACAGCTGGGAGCAGTACTTC. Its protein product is CASSRDSWEQYF.

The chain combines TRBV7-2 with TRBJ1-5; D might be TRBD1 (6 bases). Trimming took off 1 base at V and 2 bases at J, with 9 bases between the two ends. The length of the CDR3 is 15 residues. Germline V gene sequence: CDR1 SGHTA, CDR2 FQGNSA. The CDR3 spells CASSLDAGGNQPQHF. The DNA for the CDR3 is TGTGCCAGCAGCTTAGACGCAGGGGGCAATCAGCCCCAGCATTTT.

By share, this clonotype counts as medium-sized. CDR3 sequence: CASSIPQGAGQFF. CDR3 coding DNA: TGTGCCAGCAGCATCCCACAGGGGGCAGGGCAGTTCTTC. The chain combines TRBV7-8 with TRBJ2-1; 9 bases agree with TRBD1. Trimming took 5 bases from V and 12 from J; bases not matched to a gene: 8. CDR3 length: 13 amino acids. Germline V gene lookup returns CDR1 SGHVS and CDR2 FQNEAQ. Combining the CDR3 with reference TRBV7-8 and TRBJ2-1 gives the whole variable domain GAGVSQSPRYKVAKRGQDVALRCDPISGHVSLFWYQQALGQGPEFLTYFQNEAQLDKSGLPSDRFFAERPEGSVSTLKIQRTQQEDSAVYLCASSIPQGAGQFFGPGTRLTVL.

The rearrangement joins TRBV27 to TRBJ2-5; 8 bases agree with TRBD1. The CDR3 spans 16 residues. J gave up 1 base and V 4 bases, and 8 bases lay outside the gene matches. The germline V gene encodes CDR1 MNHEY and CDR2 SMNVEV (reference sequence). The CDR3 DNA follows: TGTGCCAGCAGTTCCTTTGACAGGGGAGGCCAAGAGACCCAGTACTTC. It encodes CASSSFDRGGQETQYF.

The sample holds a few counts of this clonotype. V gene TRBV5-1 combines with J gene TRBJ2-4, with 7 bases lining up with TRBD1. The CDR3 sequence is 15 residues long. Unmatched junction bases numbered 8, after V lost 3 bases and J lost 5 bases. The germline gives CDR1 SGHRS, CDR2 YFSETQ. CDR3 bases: TGCGCCAGCAGCTCCCTAAGGGGGCAAGAAAACATTCAGTACTTC. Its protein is CASSSLRGQENIQYF.

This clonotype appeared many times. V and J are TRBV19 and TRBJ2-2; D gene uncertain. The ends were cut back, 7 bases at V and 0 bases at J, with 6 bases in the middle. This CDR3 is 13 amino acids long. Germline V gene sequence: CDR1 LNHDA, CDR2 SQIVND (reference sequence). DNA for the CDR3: TGTGCCAGTACTCAAGCGAACACCGGGGAGCTGTTTTTT. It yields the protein CASTQANTGELFF.

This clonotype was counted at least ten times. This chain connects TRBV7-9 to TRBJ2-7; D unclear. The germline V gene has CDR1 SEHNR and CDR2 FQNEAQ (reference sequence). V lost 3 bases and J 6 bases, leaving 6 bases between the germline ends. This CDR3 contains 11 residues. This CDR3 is CASSFRSEQYF. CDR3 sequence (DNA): TGTGCCAGCAGCTTCCGATCCGAGCAGTACTTC.

The CDR3, as DNA: TGTGCCAGCAGCCAAGATCTTGGACCTAGCTCCTACAATGAGCAGTTCTTC. Protein: CASSQDLGPSSYNEQFF. The chain couples TRBV3-1 to TRBJ2-1; D unresolved. Germline V gene data show CDR1 as LGHDT and CDR2 as YNNKEL (reference sequence). This CDR3 contains 17 residues. Trimming took off 0 bases at V and 0 bases at J, with 12 bases between the two ends.

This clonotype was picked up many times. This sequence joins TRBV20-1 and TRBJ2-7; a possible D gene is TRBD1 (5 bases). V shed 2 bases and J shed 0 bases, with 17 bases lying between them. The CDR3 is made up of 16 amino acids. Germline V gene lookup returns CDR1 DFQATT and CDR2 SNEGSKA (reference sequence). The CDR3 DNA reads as TGCAGTGCTAGAATTCAAGGGGCTATCAGCTCCTACGAGCAGTACTTC. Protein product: CSARIQGAISSYEQYF.

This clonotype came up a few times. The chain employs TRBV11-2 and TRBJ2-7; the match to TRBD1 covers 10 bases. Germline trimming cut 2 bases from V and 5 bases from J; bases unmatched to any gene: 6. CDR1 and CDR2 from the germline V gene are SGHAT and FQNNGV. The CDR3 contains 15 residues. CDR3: CASSLWGQGSHEQYF. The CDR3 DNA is TGTGCCAGCAGCTTATGGGGACAGGGGTCCCACGAGCAGTACTTC.

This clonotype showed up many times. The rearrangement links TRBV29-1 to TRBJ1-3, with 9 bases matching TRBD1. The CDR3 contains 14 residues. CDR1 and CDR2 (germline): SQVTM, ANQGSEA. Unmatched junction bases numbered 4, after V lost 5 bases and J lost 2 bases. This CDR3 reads CSVNRGRAGNTIYF. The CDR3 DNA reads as TGCAGCGTTAACAGGGGGCGAGCTGGAAACACCATATATTTT.

The CDR3 reads CASSLLEAGGNTIYF. CDR3 sequence (DNA): TGTGCCAGCAGCCTCCTGGAGGCAGGGGGAAACACCATATATTTT. The chain has TRBV7-2 and TRBJ1-3, with a weak D call TRBD1 (5 bases). Germline V CDR1 and CDR2: SGHTA, FQGNSA. The V end was cut by 5 bases, the J end by 4 bases, with 15 bases between. The CDR3 is made up of 15 amino acids.

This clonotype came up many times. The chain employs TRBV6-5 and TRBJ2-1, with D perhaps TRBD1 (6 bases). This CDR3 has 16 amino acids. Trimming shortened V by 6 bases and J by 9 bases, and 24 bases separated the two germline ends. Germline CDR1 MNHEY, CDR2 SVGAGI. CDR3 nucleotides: TGTGCCAGCAGCCACCCTCAGGGGAGAGGAGGAGGTGAGCAGTTCTTC. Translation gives CASSHPQGRGGGEQFF.

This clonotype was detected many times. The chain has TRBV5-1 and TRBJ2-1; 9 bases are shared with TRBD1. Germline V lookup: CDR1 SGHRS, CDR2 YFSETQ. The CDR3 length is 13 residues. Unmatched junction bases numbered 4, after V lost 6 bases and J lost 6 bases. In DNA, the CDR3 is TGCGCCAGCATCAAGACAGGGGGCAATGAGCAGTTCTTC. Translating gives CASIKTGGNEQFF.

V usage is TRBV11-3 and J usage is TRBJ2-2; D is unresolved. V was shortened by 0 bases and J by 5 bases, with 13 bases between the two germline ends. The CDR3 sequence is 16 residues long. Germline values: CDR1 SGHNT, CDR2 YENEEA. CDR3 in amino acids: CASSLELAWKTGELFF. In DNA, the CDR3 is TGTGCCAGCAGCTTAGAGTTGGCTTGGAAGACCGGGGAGCTGTTTTTT.

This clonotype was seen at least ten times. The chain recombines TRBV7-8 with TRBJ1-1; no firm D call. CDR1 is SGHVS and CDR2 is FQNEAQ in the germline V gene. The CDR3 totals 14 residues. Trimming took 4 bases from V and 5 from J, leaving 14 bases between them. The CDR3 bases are TGTGCCAGCAGCTCCGCAACCGGCGTGACTGAAGCTTTCTTT. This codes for CASSSATGVTEAFF.

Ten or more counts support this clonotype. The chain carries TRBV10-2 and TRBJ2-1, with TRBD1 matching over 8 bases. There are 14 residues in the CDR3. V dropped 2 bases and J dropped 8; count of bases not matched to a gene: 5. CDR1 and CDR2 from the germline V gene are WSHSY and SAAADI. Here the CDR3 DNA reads TGCGCCAGCAGTGAGCAGGGGGCTAGGCATGAGCAGTTCTTC. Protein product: CASSEQGARHEQFF.

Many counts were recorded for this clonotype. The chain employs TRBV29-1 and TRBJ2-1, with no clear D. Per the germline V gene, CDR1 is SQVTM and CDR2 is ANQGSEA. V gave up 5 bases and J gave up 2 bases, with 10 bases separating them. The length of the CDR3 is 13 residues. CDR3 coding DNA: TGCAGCGTTTCATTGGTACCCTACAATGAGCAGTTCTTC. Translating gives CSVSLVPYNEQFF.

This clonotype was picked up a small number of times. The CDR3 sequence: CASSFDGEQFF. CDR3 DNA sequence: TGTGCCAGCAGCTTCGACGGTGAGCAGTTCTTC. The chain carries TRBV5-5 and TRBJ2-1; D gene ambiguous. V lost 2 bases, J lost 9 bases, and 6 bases lay in between. Germline V gene data show CDR1 as SGHKS and CDR2 as YYEKEE (reference sequence). This CDR3 contains 11 residues.

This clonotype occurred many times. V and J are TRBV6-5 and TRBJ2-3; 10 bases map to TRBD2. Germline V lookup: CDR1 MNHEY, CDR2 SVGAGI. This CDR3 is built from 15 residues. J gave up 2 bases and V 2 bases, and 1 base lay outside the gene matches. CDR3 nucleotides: TGTGCCAGCAGTTACGGACTAGCGGACACAGATACGCAGTATTTT. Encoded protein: CASSYGLADTDTQYF.

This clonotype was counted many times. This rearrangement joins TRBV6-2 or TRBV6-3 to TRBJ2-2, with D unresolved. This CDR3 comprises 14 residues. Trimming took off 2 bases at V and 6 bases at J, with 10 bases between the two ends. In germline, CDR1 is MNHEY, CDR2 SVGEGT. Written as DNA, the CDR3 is TGTGCCAGCAGTTACCCCCCAAGCGCCGGGGAGCTGTTTTTT. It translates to CASSYPPSAGELFF.

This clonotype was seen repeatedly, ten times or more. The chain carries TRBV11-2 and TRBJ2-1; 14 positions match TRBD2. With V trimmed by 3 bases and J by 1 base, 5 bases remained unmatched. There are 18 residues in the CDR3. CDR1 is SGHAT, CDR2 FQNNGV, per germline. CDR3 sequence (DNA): TGTGCCAGCAGCTTCGGACTAGCGGGGGGAAGGTCCTACAATGAGCAGTTCTTC. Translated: CASSFGLAGGRSYNEQFF.

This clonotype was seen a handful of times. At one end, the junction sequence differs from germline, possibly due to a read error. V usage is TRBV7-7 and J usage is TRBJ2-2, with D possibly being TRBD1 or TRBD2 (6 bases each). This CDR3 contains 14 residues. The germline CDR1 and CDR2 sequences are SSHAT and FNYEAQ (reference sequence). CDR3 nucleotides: TGTGCTAGCAGCTTAACCGGGGGCCTCGGGGAGCTGTTTTTT. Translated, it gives CASSLTGGLGELFF.

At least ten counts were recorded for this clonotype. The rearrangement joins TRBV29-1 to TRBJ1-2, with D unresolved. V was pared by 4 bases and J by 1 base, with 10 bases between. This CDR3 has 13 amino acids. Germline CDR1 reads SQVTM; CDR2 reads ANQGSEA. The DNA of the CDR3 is TGCAGCGTTGGGCAGTTATTTAACTATGGCTACACCTTC. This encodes CSVGQLFNYGYTF.

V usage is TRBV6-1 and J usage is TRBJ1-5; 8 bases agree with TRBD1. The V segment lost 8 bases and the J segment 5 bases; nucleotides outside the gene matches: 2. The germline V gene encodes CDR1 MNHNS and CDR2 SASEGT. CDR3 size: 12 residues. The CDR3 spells CASQGADQPQHF. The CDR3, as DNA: TGTGCCAGCCAGGGGGCAGATCAGCCCCAGCATTTT.

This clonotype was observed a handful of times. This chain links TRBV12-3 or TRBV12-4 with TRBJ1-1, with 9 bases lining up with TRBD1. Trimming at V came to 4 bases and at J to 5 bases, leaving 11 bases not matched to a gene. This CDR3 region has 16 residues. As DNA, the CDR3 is TGTGCCAGCAGTTCCTGGACAGGGGAAGAGGTGACTGAAGCTTTCTTT. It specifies CASSSWTGEEVTEAFF.